This T cell receptor (beta chain) was captured by sequencing in a study of blood T cell repertoires in COVID-19. Study overall: Sites in the United States, Italy and Spain provided acute and convalescent COVID-19 samples. T cells, B-cell-depleted T cells, or PBMCs provided the cDNA or gDNA that served as material.

TCRdb's copy holds only in-frame clones and misses some; the assay was immunoSEQ multiplex PCR. Of roughly 150,000 clones in the sample, roughly 83% were seen once. V gave up 4 bases and J gave up 2 bases, with 15 bases separating them. From germline, CDR1 is MGHRA and CDR2 YSYEKL. This CDR3 has 16 residues. Recruitment covered some 25 US areas and drew participants whose ages spanned about 18 to 90 years. The sequencing sample was made of PBMCs or T cells enriched from blood (not recorded which). The chain links TRBV4-1 to TRBJ1-3, with D possibly TRBD1 on 5 matching bases. The sequence was obtained from an older man who had been exposed to COVID-19. The CDR3 protein is CASSPPERGTGNTIYF. The CDR3 DNA reads as TGCGCCAGCAGCCCACCCGAACGGGGGACTGGAAACACCATATATTTT.